Listed here are 29 T cell receptor beta chains from one sample, sequenced in a study of vaccination effects on CD4 cells after COVID-19. Generated by immunoSEQ multiplex PCR, the TCRdb table keeps only in-frame clones and is missing some. The table includes 50,000 to 75,000 clones, 81% detected once. Pools of viral peptides were used by the ViraFEST assay to expand antigen-specific CD4+ T cells ahead of sequencing. Subsequent to a culture period of about ten days, CD4+ T cells were isolated. What these receptors recognize is not known. This specimen consisted of CD4+ T cells from PBMCs cultured with HCoV-229E spike peptides, obtained before COVID-19 vaccination. The receptors were gathered from a human donor who received a COVID-19 vaccine.

The V and J genes are TRBV11-2 and TRBJ2-7, with D unresolved. Germline CDR1 is SGHAT and CDR2 is FQNNGV. Trimming removed 6 bases at V and 7 bases at J, with 16 bases between. The CDR3 totals 13 residues. CDR3 amino acids: CASSPDRTAEQYV. The CDR3 region has the DNA TGTGCCAGCAGTCCGGACCGGACGGCTGAGCAGTACGTC.

This sequence joins TRBV15 and TRBJ1-5; D possibly corresponds to TRBD1 (5 bases). The length of the CDR3 is 13 residues. The V end lost 3 bases, the J end lost 6 bases, and 9 bases lay between the germline ends. Germline CDR1 reads LNHNV; CDR2 reads YYDKDF (reference sequence). CDR3 sequence: CATSSGGSQPQHF. CDR3 nucleotide sequence: TGTGCCACCAGCAGTGGGGGGTCTCAGCCCCAGCATTTT.

The V and J genes are TRBV7-2 and TRBJ1-5; D gene ambiguous. V was shortened by 4 bases and J by 7 bases, with 11 bases between the two germline ends. CDR3 length equals 13 residues. Germline values: CDR1 SGHTA, CDR2 FQGNSA. The DNA of the CDR3 is TGTGCCAGCAGCTCCGAACCTTTCCAGCCCCAGCATTTT. Amino acids: CASSSEPFQPQHF.

This clone showed up just a few times. The V and J genes are TRBV5-1 and TRBJ1-1, with D perhaps TRBD1 (5 bases). Deletions cut 4 bases from V and 0 bases from J, with 10 bases between. CDR3 size: 14 residues. Germline CDR1 SGHRS, CDR2 YFSETQ. CDR3 region: CASSMGRLNTEAFF. The CDR3, as DNA: TGCGCCAGCAGCATGGGACGGCTGAACACTGAAGCTTTCTTT. Together with reference TRBV5-1 and TRBJ1-1, the CDR3 gives the full variable domain: KAGVTQTPRYLIKTRGQQVTLSCSPISGHRSVSWYQQTPGQGLQFLFEYFSETQRNKGNFPGRFSGRQFSNSRSEMNVSTLELGDSALYLCASSMGRLNTEAFFGQGTRLTVV.

The chain couples TRBV2 to TRBJ1-3, with a tentative D call TRBD1 (5 bases). Germline values: CDR1 SNHLY, CDR2 FYNNEI. This CDR3 region has 16 residues. The ends were cut back, 4 bases at V and 1 base at J, with 14 bases in the middle. This CDR3 reads CASSGRPQGSGNTIYF. The DNA for the CDR3 is TGTGCCAGCAGTGGACGTCCCCAGGGATCTGGAAACACCATATATTTT. Variable domain in full (rest from reference TRBV2 and TRBJ1-3): EPEVTQTPSHQVTQMGQEVILRCVPISNHLYFYWYRQILGQKVEFLVSFYNNEISEKSEIFDDQFSVERPDGSNFTLKIRSTKLEDSAMYFCASSGRPQGSGNTIYFGEGSWLTVV.

The J gene is TRBJ2-1, the V gene TRBV5-6; the D gene is possibly TRBD2 (6 bases). Looked up from germline, CDR1 is SGHDT and CDR2 is YYEEEE. This CDR3 has 14 residues. Trimming removed 3 bases at V and 6 bases at J, with 13 bases between. The CDR3, as DNA: TGTGCCAGCAGCTCGGGACTCCCCGCCAATGAGCAGTTCTTC. Protein: CASSSGLPANEQFF.

This rearrangement joins TRBV15 to TRBJ1-2; D is unclear. From germline, CDR1 is LNHNV and CDR2 YYDKDF (reference sequence). V lost 4 bases and J 2 bases, leaving 5 bases between the germline ends. The CDR3 contains 12 residues. The CDR3 DNA follows: TGTGCCACCAGCATCCCCAACTATGGCTACACCTTC. This gives the protein CATSIPNYGYTF.

This clone was picked up a small number of times. The rearrangement joins TRBV9 to TRBJ1-6; 11 bases line up with TRBD1. Looked up from germline, CDR1 is SGDLS and CDR2 is YYNGEE. This CDR3 has 17 residues. V shed 3 bases and J 6 bases; nucleotides not matched to a gene: 8. For the CDR3, the DNA is TGTGCCAGCAGCGATAGGGACAGGGGGTTCCCTAATTCACCCCTCCACTTT. Protein: CASSDRDRGFPNSPLHF.

The chain combines TRBV30 with TRBJ2-5; 11 positions match TRBD2. Germline values: CDR1 GTSNPN, CDR2 SVGIG (reference sequence). The CDR3 is 17 amino acids. Germline trimming cut 2 bases from V and 5 bases from J; bases unmatched to any gene: 13. The CDR3 reads CAWSNTVAGGLRETQYF. As DNA, the CDR3 is TGTGCCTGGAGTAATACTGTAGCGGGGGGGCTTCGGGAGACCCAGTACTTC. Combining the CDR3 with reference TRBV30 and TRBJ2-5 gives the whole variable domain SQTIHQWPATLVQPVGSPLSLECTVEGTSNPNLYWYRQAAGRGLQLLFYSVGIGQISSEVPQNLSASRPQDRQFILSSKKLLLSDSGFYLCAWSNTVAGGLRETQYFGPGTRLLVL.

The V and J genes are TRBV11-2 and TRBJ2-7; D possibly corresponds to TRBD1 (5 bases). In germline, CDR1 is SGHAT, CDR2 FQNNGV. V lost 2 bases, J lost 12 bases, and 17 bases lay in between. The CDR3 length is 13 residues. As DNA, the CDR3 is TGTGCCAGCAGCTTAAATTTTATGCAGGGCCTGTACGTC. It yields the protein CASSLNFMQGLYV.

The chain joins TRBV28 to TRBJ1-4; 7 bases are shared with TRBD1. J was trimmed by 4 bases and V by 2 bases; bases with no gene match: 7. The CDR3 covers 16 residues. Germline-derived CDR1 and CDR2 are MDHEN and SYDVKM. In DNA, the CDR3 is TGTGCCAGCAGTTTAAACAGGGGTGGGTTTAATGAAAAACTGTTTTTT. Encoded protein: CASSLNRGGFNEKLFF.

The chain couples TRBV9 to TRBJ2-1; 16 bases match TRBD2. Germline CDR1 is SGDLS and CDR2 is YYNGEE. After removal of 5 bases from V and 2 bases from J, the junction contained 10 bases not matched to a gene. This CDR3 region has 19 residues. CDR3 nucleotide sequence: TGTGCCAGCAGTCTAGCCGGGACTAGCGGGGGGGGAACCTACAATGAGCAGTTCTTC. It specifies CASSLAGTSGGGTYNEQFF.

The count of this clone is one. V usage is TRBV7-3 and J usage is TRBJ2-1, with 11 bases fitting TRBD2. The germline gives CDR1 SGHTA, CDR2 FQGTGA. The length of the CDR3 is 15 residues. The junction had 5 bases not matched to a gene; V was cut back by 2 bases and J by 8 bases. The CDR3 is CASSLFGLAGHEQFF. Written as DNA, the CDR3 is TGTGCCAGCAGCTTATTTGGACTAGCGGGTCATGAGCAGTTCTTC.

The V gene is TRBV6-5, the J gene TRBJ1-3; D gene unclear. This CDR3 is 14 amino acids long. Trimming cost V 2 bases and J 2 bases, with 7 bases left between them. In germline, CDR1 is MNHEY, CDR2 SVGAGI. The chain's CDR3 is CASSYPQAGNTIYF. In DNA form, the CDR3 reads TGTGCCAGCAGTTACCCTCAAGCTGGAAACACCATATATTTT.

The chain has TRBV19 and TRBJ2-3; 12 nucleotides line up with TRBD2. Unmatched junction bases numbered 7, after V lost 1 base and J lost 8 bases. Germline-derived CDR1 and CDR2 are LNHDA and SQIVND (reference sequence). The CDR3 contains 16 residues. CDR3 region: CASSIAGTSGLVTQYF. CDR3 nucleotide sequence: TGTGCCAGTAGTATAGCTGGGACTAGCGGGCTCGTTACGCAGTATTTT.

V usage is TRBV30 and J usage is TRBJ2-7; 8 nucleotides match TRBD1. The CDR3 runs to 13 residues. V lost 1 base, J lost 5 bases, and 4 bases stayed unmatched. CDR1 is GTSNPN and CDR2 is SVGIG in the germline V gene (reference sequence). CDR3: CAWSADRAHEQYV. CDR3 bases: TGTGCCTGGAGTGCGGACAGGGCGCACGAGCAGTACGTC.

The chain recombines TRBV7-3 with TRBJ2-5; a weak D match, TRBD1 (6 bases). V gave up 2 bases and J gave up 4 bases, with 14 bases separating them. There are 15 residues in the CDR3. From germline, CDR1 is SGHTA and CDR2 FQGTGA. This CDR3 is CASSLGPQGIETQYF. The CDR3 nucleotides read TGTGCCAGCAGCTTAGGGCCGCAGGGGATAGAGACCCAGTACTTC.

V and J are TRBV5-1 and TRBJ1-5; D is ambiguous. The CDR3 has 18 amino acids. With 0 bases removed from V and 2 bases from J, the gap between germline ends came to 18 bases. CDR1 SGHRS and CDR2 YFSETQ come from the germline V gene. The CDR3 here is CASSLGPSSQGGNQPQHF. CDR3 bases: TGCGCCAGCAGCTTGGGGCCCTCTTCTCAAGGCGGCAATCAGCCCCAGCATTTT. The full variable domain, with the rest looked up from reference TRBV5-1 and TRBJ1-5, is KAGVTQTPRYLIKTRGQQVTLSCSPISGHRSVSWYQQTPGQGLQFLFEYFSETQRNKGNFPGRFSGRQFSNSRSEMNVSTLELGDSALYLCASSLGPSSQGGNQPQHFGDGTRLSIL.

This clone has a handful of counts. The chain employs TRBV5-1 and TRBJ2-2; D unresolved. Per germline, CDR1 SGHRS and CDR2 YFSETQ. Trimming stripped 4 bases from V and 5 bases from J, with 15 bases between. The CDR3 sequence is 15 residues long. CDR3 nucleotide sequence: TGCGCCAGCAGCCCGACAATTGCACAAACCGGGGAGCTGTTTTTT. Its protein is CASSPTIAQTGELFF.

The chain is built from TRBV5-1 and TRBJ2-2; D is possibly TRBD1 (7 bases). Germline values: CDR1 SGHRS, CDR2 YFSETQ. V was shortened by 4 bases and J by 2 bases, with 18 bases between the two germline ends. The CDR3 extends over 17 amino acids. This CDR3 reads CASSRGTALTNTGELFF. Written as DNA, the CDR3 is TGCGCCAGCAGCCGCGGGACAGCCCTAACCAACACCGGGGAGCTGTTTTTT.

The chain joins TRBV29-1 to TRBJ2-3; D gene unclear. Germline V lookup: CDR1 SQVTM, CDR2 ANQGSEA. Trimming pared 3 bases from V and 0 bases from J, leaving 10 bases between. The length of the CDR3 is 14 residues. The CDR3: CSVESRTSTDTQYF. For the CDR3, the DNA is TGCAGCGTTGAGTCTAGAACTAGCACAGATACGCAGTATTTT.

The CDR3 nucleotides read TGTGCCAGCAGTGCCCTACAGGCTGGGGAGCTGTTTTTT. Protein: CASSALQAGELFF. The rearrangement uses TRBV2 and TRBJ2-2; D possibly corresponds to TRBD1 (5 bases). There are 13 residues in the CDR3. Trimming stripped 4 bases from V and 8 bases from J, with 11 bases between. The germline gives CDR1 SNHLY, CDR2 FYNNEI. The full variable domain, completed using reference TRBV2 and TRBJ2-2, is EPEVTQTPSHQVTQMGQEVILRCVPISNHLYFYWYRQILGQKVEFLVSFYNNEISEKSEIFDDQFSVERPDGSNFTLKIRSTKLEDSAMYFCASSALQAGELFFGEGSRLTVL.

The chain is built from TRBV28 and TRBJ1-4, with TRBD1 matching over 7 bases. The CDR3 runs to 14 residues. V was clipped by 6 bases and J by 6 bases; unmatched bases: 7. Germline V CDR1 and CDR2: MDHEN, SYDVKM. The CDR3 loop reads CASRPRDRHEKLFF. CDR3 sequence (DNA): TGTGCCAGCAGACCCCGGGACAGACATGAAAAACTGTTTTTT.

The rearrangement joins TRBV10-2 to TRBJ1-5; TRBD1 aligns across 9 bases. This CDR3 is built from 15 residues. Germline V gives CDR1 WSHSY, CDR2 SAAADI. The ends lost 6 bases at V and 2 bases at J; junction bases unmatched: 5. The DNA of the CDR3 is TGCGCCAGCAGCGACAGGGGGAGAGGCAATCAGCCCCAGCATTTT. It codes for CASSDRGRGNQPQHF.

This chain links TRBV12-3 or TRBV12-4 with TRBJ2-5; TRBD1 is a possible D gene (5 bases). V dropped 2 bases and J dropped 2 bases, with 6 bases sitting between them. This CDR3 contains 13 residues. The CDR3: CASSLRGQETQYF. CDR3 nucleotide sequence: TGTGCCAGCAGTTTAAGGGGTCAAGAGACCCAGTACTTC.

CDR3 amino acids: CASSLEGAYGYTF. CDR3 nucleotide sequence: TGTGCCAGCAGCTTGGAGGGTGCCTATGGCTACACCTTC. The J gene is TRBJ1-2, the V gene TRBV5-4; no reliable D call. The germline CDR1 and CDR2 sequences are SGHNT and YYREEE (reference sequence). There are 13 residues in the CDR3. Trimming removed 0 bases at V and 4 bases at J, with 7 bases between.

The gene calls are TRBV5-1 and TRBJ1-1; the match to TRBD1 covers 8 bases. Germline V gene sequence: CDR1 SGHRS, CDR2 YFSETQ. The V gene end was trimmed by 4 bases and the J gene end by 2 bases; junction bases not matched to a gene: 4. The CDR3 length is 14 residues. The chain's CDR3 is CASSLQGDNTEAFF. The CDR3 DNA reads TGCGCCAGCAGCCTACAGGGGGATAACACTGAAGCTTTCTTT.

V gene TRBV3-1 (or the pseudogene TRBV3-2) combines with J gene TRBJ2-1; 7 nucleotides match TRBD1. The CDR3 spans 16 residues. Trimming cost V 5 bases and J 0 bases; bases outside gene matches: 7. In germline, CDR1 is LGHDT, CDR2 YNNKEL (reference sequence). CDR3 in DNA: TGTGCCAGCAGCTCCTCGACAGGGATCTCCTACAATGAGCAGTTCTTC. Amino acid sequence: CASSSSTGISYNEQFF.

The chain employs TRBV19 and TRBJ1-5; a weak D match, TRBD1 (5 bases). The CDR3 spans 15 residues. Trimming stripped 9 bases from V and 7 bases from J, with 22 bases between. Germline lookup yields CDR1 LNHDA and CDR2 SQIVND (reference sequence). This chain's CDR3 is CASRVGGVSGQPQHF. Written as DNA, the CDR3 is TGTGCCAGCAGGGTGGGGGGGGTCTCGGGACAGCCCCAGCATTTT. Using reference TRBV19 and TRBJ1-5 for the parts outside the CDR3, the full variable domain is DGGITQSPKYLFRKEGQNVTLSCEQNLNHDAMYWYRQDPGQGLRLIYYSQIVNDFQKGDIAEGYSVSREKKESFPLTVTSAQKNPTAFYLCASRVGGVSGQPQHFGDGTRLSIL.